What follows are 32 T cell receptor beta chains derived from one specimen sequenced in a study of blood T cell repertoires in COVID-19. The method was immunoSEQ multiplex PCR; TCRdb's version includes in-frame clones alone and lacks a portion of them. This sample carries some 220,000 clones, about 85% of them seen once, and the ten largest clones take around 5.5%. The sample comprised peripheral blood. The receptors shown here come from a woman aged 55-75 years who had recovered from COVID-19.

This clone was seen only a few times. The V and J genes are TRBV7-9 and TRBJ2-7; D is uncertain. The length of the CDR3 is 11 residues. Germline V lookup: CDR1 SEHNR, CDR2 FQNEAQ (reference sequence). The V and J ends lost 4 bases and 6 bases respectively, with 7 bases between them. The CDR3 here is CASSSRVEQYF. In DNA form, the CDR3 reads TGTGCCAGCAGCTCACGGGTCGAGCAGTACTTC.

The V and J genes are TRBV6-2 or TRBV6-3 and TRBJ1-2; D is unclear. Germline CDR1 and CDR2: MNHEY and SVGEGT. Between the trimmed V and J ends, which lost 2 bases and 4 bases, there was a span of 2 bases. The CDR3 is 11 residues long. This CDR3 is CASSYLYGYTF. As DNA, the CDR3 is TGTGCCAGCAGTTACCTCTATGGCTACACCTTC.

The V and J genes are TRBV11-2 and TRBJ2-3; tentatively, D is TRBD2 (6 bases). CDR1 SGHAT and CDR2 FQNNGV come from the germline V gene. This CDR3 region has 16 residues. The germline V and J ends were trimmed by 7 bases and 2 bases, with 19 bases remaining between them. CDR3 nucleotide sequence: TGTGCCAGCACCACCCTTGGCGGGGAGACCACAGATACGCAGTATTTT. Protein product: CASTTLGGETTDTQYF.

The chain is built from TRBV6-5 and TRBJ1-3; a weak D match, TRBD1 (5 bases). Germline V lookup: CDR1 MNHEY, CDR2 SVGAGI. V lost 7 bases and J lost 4, with 17 bases in between. This CDR3 is 15 amino acids long. This CDR3 reads CASTQGSPTGNTIYF. The CDR3 DNA follows: TGTGCCAGCACCCAGGGTTCTCCCACGGGAAACACCATATATTTT.

This clone turned up a few times. The CDR3 DNA reads TGTGCCAGCAGTTACGAGTTGGGGCGGTATAGCAATCAGCCCCAGCATTTT. It is translated as CASSYELGRYSNQPQHF. This sequence joins TRBV6-2 or TRBV6-3 and TRBJ1-5; D is perhaps TRBD1 (5 bases). The CDR3 runs to 17 residues. Looked up from germline, CDR1 is MNHEY and CDR2 is SVGEGT. Trimming pared 2 bases from V and 0 bases from J, leaving 14 bases between.

The chain recombines TRBV6-5 with TRBJ2-2; D perhaps matches TRBD2 (6 bases). The ends were cut back, 6 bases at V and 1 base at J, with 12 bases in the middle. The germline CDR1 and CDR2 sequences are MNHEY and SVGAGI. The CDR3 has 15 amino acids. In DNA, the CDR3 is TGTGCCAGCAGGGACTACCAAAAGAACACCGGGGAGCTGTTTTTT. Protein sequence: CASRDYQKNTGELFF.

The J gene is TRBJ2-5, the V gene TRBV30; 14 bases match TRBD2. Losses at the gene ends were 2 bases for V and 3 bases for J; bases not matched to a gene: 2. CDR1 and CDR2 (germline): GTSNPN, SVGIG (reference sequence). This CDR3 contains 15 residues. CDR3 sequence reads: CAWSPGLAGEETQYF. In DNA form, the CDR3 reads TGTGCCTGGAGTCCGGGACTAGCGGGGGAAGAGACCCAGTACTTC. Together with reference TRBV30 and TRBJ2-5, the CDR3 gives the full variable domain: SQTIHQWPATLVQPVGSPLSLECTVEGTSNPNLYWYRQAAGRGLQLLFYSVGIGQISSEVPQNLSASRPQDRQFILSSKKLLLSDSGFYLCAWSPGLAGEETQYFGPGTRLLVL.

In this sample, this clone turned up once. The chain is built from TRBV5-4 and TRBJ2-4, with 7 bases lining up with TRBD1. The germline V gene encodes CDR1 SGHNT and CDR2 YYREEE (reference sequence). V gave up 0 bases and J gave up 7 bases; unmatched junction bases: 4. The CDR3 has 14 residues. CDR3 sequence reads: CASSLGQGVNIQYF. The CDR3 region has the DNA TGTGCCAGCAGCTTGGGACAGGGTGTGAACATTCAGTACTTC.

This chain links TRBV4-2 with TRBJ1-2; 10 bases match TRBD1. Germline loops: CDR1 LGHNA, CDR2 YNFKEQ. CDR3 length: 15 amino acids. The V segment lost 2 bases and the J segment 7 bases; nucleotides outside the gene matches: 7. CDR3 nucleotides: TGTGCCAGCAGCCAATTGGACAGGGGGATCGGTGGCTACACCTTC. It codes for CASSQLDRGIGGYTF.

The chain uses TRBV18 and TRBJ2-1, with 13 nucleotides matching TRBD2. This CDR3 has 19 residues. The germline V gene encodes CDR1 KGHSH and CDR2 LQKENI. V trimming: 6 bases; J trimming: 3 bases; junction bases outside the gene matches: 14. The CDR3 here is CASSFTNTSGGEFYNEQFF. CDR3 bases: TGTGCCAGCTCCTTTACCAATACTAGCGGGGGGGAATTCTACAATGAGCAGTTCTTC.

V is TRBV14 and J is TRBJ1-4; no clear D gene. This CDR3 has 15 amino acids. CDR1 SGHDN and CDR2 FVKESK come from the germline V gene. V was pared by 1 base and J by 0 bases, with 6 bases between. DNA for the CDR3: TGTGCCAGCAGCCAAGGGAGATCAACTAATGAAAAACTGTTTTTT. Protein: CASSQGRSTNEKLFF.

This clone was counted only a few times. The chain joins TRBV10-3 to TRBJ2-3; tentatively, D is TRBD1 (6 bases). The CDR3 runs to 16 residues. Trimming took 6 bases from V and 1 from J, leaving 17 bases between them. The V gene's germline CDR1 is ENHRY and CDR2 SYGVKD. The CDR3 bases are TGTGCCATCAGGGCGGGTTGGGACATCCGCACAGATACGCAGTATTTT. Translating gives CAIRAGWDIRTDTQYF.

V gene TRBV21-1 combines with J gene TRBJ2-3; TRBD2, the D gene given by the table, was not confirmed from the DNA. TRBV21-1 is described as a pseudogene. The CDR3 sequence is 15 residues long. In nucleotides, the CDR3 is TGTGCCAGCAGCAAATCCCGGGAGAGCACAGATACGCAGTATTTT. Amino acids: CASSKSRESTDTQYF.

The chain recombines TRBV9 with TRBJ2-7; TRBD1 might be the D (6 bases). The CDR3 loop spans 14 amino acids. Germline V gene lookup returns CDR1 SGDLS and CDR2 YYNGEE. Trimming removed 3 bases from V and 2 bases from J, with 12 bases in between. CDR3 in DNA: TGTGCCAGCAGCGAACAGGGAGTTCCCTACGAGCAGTACTTC. Its protein product is CASSEQGVPYEQYF.

This clone occurred once. This sample also contains other DNA sequences that code for the same CDR3. The chain recombines TRBV12-3 or TRBV12-4 with TRBJ1-2; a possible D gene is TRBD1 (6 bases). The CDR3 covers 13 residues. Trimming removed 3 bases at V and 4 bases at J, with 9 bases between. CDR3 coding DNA: TGTGCCAGCAGTTTGCAGGGGAGCTATGGCTACACCTTC. Protein product: CASSLQGSYGYTF.

V and J are TRBV7-3 and TRBJ2-2, with D possibly matching TRBD2 (6 bases). V shed 3 bases and J shed 8 bases, with 10 bases lying between them. The germline CDR1 and CDR2 sequences are SGHTA and FQGTGA. This CDR3 is built from 13 residues. CDR3 sequence: CASSFGGPGELFF. The CDR3 region has the DNA TGTGCCAGCAGCTTCGGGGGTCCTGGGGAGCTGTTTTTT.

Worth noting for this clone: Additional DNA sequences in this sample encode the identical CDR3. The genes are TRBV5-1 and TRBJ1-2; D not certain. V was pared by 0 bases and J by 0 bases, with 6 bases between. CDR3 length: 14 residues. CDR1 and CDR2 (germline): SGHRS, YFSETQ. CDR3 sequence: CASSLESPNYGYTF. The CDR3 DNA is TGCGCCAGCAGCTTGGAAAGCCCTAACTATGGCTACACCTTC.

This clone is a singleton in its sample. The chain uses TRBV19 and TRBJ2-6, with TRBD1 matching over 9 bases. Germline CDR1 reads LNHDA; CDR2 reads SQIVND (reference sequence). The V and J ends lost 4 bases and 2 bases, in that order; junction bases with no gene match: 3. The CDR3 is 16 amino acids. CDR3 bases: TGTGCCAGTAGTAGGGACAGGGACCCTGGGGCCAACGTCCTGACTTTC. Its translation: CASSRDRDPGANVLTF.

The V gene is TRBV6-5, the J gene TRBJ1-3; D uncertain. The CDR3 has 15 residues. Trimming took 6 bases from V and 0 from J, leaving 12 bases between them. Germline CDR1 MNHEY, CDR2 SVGAGI. CDR3 DNA: TGTGCCAGCAGCCGAGGGAGTTTCTCTGGAAACACCATATATTTT. Encoded protein: CASSRGSFSGNTIYF.

In this sample, this clone turned up a few times. J is TRBJ1-1 and V is TRBV11-2, with 7 bases aligning to TRBD1. The junction had 5 bases not matched to a gene; V was cut back by 2 bases and J by 2 bases. The CDR3 is 15 amino acids. CDR1 SGHAT and CDR2 FQNNGV come from the germline V gene. In DNA, the CDR3 is TGTGCCAGCAGCTTAACACAGGGGCCCAACACTGAAGCTTTCTTT. Amino acid sequence: CASSLTQGPNTEAFF.

In this sample, this clone turned up a few times. The chain links TRBV7-9 to TRBJ2-7; 7 nucleotides match TRBD2. The CDR3 has 16 amino acids. Germline trimming cut 2 bases from V and 3 bases from J; bases unmatched to any gene: 10. Germline V gene lookup returns CDR1 SEHNR and CDR2 FQNEAQ (reference sequence). The CDR3 DNA sequence: TGTGCCAGCAGCTTAATCGGGCCTAGCGGAGACTACGAGCAGTACTTC. This gives the protein CASSLIGPSGDYEQYF.

V and J are TRBV18 and TRBJ2-7; 8 nucleotides align to TRBD2. The CDR3 has 15 amino acids. V trimming: 1 base; J trimming: 5 bases; junction bases outside the gene matches: 7. From germline, CDR1 is KGHSH and CDR2 LQKENI. In DNA, the CDR3 is TGTGCCAGCTCACCACAGACGGGGGGGCCCCACGAGCAGTACTTC. Translated: CASSPQTGGPHEQYF.

This clone has ten or more counts. This chain uses TRBV19 with TRBJ1-6; 7 nucleotides agree with TRBD1. V trimming: 10 bases; J trimming: 12 bases; junction bases outside the gene matches: 18. This CDR3 has 15 amino acids. Germline V CDR1 and CDR2: LNHDA, SQIVND (reference sequence). The CDR3, as DNA: TGTGCCACTCAAAAAAACGACAGGGCCATTGGACCCCTCCACTTT. It yields the protein CATQKNDRAIGPLHF.

This sequence joins TRBV6-5 and TRBJ1-1; possible D gene TRBD1, 6 bases. The V gene lost 10 bases and the J gene lost 3 bases, with 12 bases spanning the gap. Germline CDR1 is MNHEY and CDR2 is SVGAGI. The CDR3 spans 12 residues. The CDR3 is CATTQGYTEAFF. The DNA for the CDR3 is TGTGCCACAACACAGGGTTACACTGAAGCTTTCTTT.

The chain employs TRBV6-5 and TRBJ1-1; tentatively, D is TRBD1 (6 bases). V lost 2 bases, J lost 4 bases, and 11 bases lay in between. Germline-derived CDR1 and CDR2 are MNHEY and SVGAGI. The CDR3 contains 14 residues. The chain's CDR3 is CASSYGQPVTEAFF. CDR3 nucleotides: TGTGCCAGCAGTTACGGACAGCCAGTCACTGAAGCTTTCTTT.

The chain joins TRBV3-1 (or the pseudogene TRBV3-2) to TRBJ1-2, with D hard to call. Germline loops: CDR1 LGHDT, CDR2 YNNKEL (reference sequence). The CDR3 has 13 residues. The V gene lost 3 bases and the J gene lost 7 bases, with 12 bases spanning the gap. In nucleotides, the CDR3 is TGTGCCAGCAGCCAGTATATCCAGTCTGGCTACACCTTC. This gives the protein CASSQYIQSGYTF.

V is TRBV4-1 and J is TRBJ2-2; D remains ambiguous. V was pared by 4 bases and J by 6 bases, with 9 bases between. Germline V lookup: CDR1 MGHRA, CDR2 YSYEKL. CDR3 length equals 13 residues. As DNA, the CDR3 is TGCGCCAGCAGCCCCGTCTACCCCGGGGAGCTGTTTTTT. Protein sequence: CASSPVYPGELFF.

The J gene is TRBJ2-5, the V gene TRBV9; 9 bases line up with TRBD1. J lost 5 bases, V lost 2 bases, and 7 bases had no gene match. The CDR3 is made up of 15 amino acids. Germline CDR1 and CDR2: SGDLS and YYNGEE. The CDR3 bases are TGTGCCAGCAGCGTCAGACAGGGGGTAGTGGAGACCCAGTACTTC. This translates into CASSVRQGVVETQYF.

CDR3 in amino acids: CASSPKDRAEQYF. The CDR3 bases are TGTGCCAGCAGCCCTAAGGACAGGGCCGAGCAGTACTTC. The rearrangement links TRBV13 to TRBJ2-7; 8 bases line up with TRBD1. V dropped 5 bases and J dropped 6; count of bases not matched to a gene: 6. CDR1 PRHDT and CDR2 FYEKMQ come from the germline V gene (reference sequence). The CDR3 totals 13 residues.

The gene calls are TRBV5-1 and TRBJ2-3, with 10 bases lining up with TRBD1. V shed 4 bases and J 3 bases; nucleotides not matched to a gene: 5. The CDR3 is made up of 15 amino acids. Germline V CDR1 and CDR2: SGHRS, YFSETQ. The CDR3 here is CASSNGQGVTDTQYF. CDR3 bases: TGCGCCAGCAGCAACGGACAGGGGGTGACAGATACGCAGTATTTT.

This chain connects TRBV5-4 to TRBJ1-1; a weak D match, TRBD1 (5 bases). The V and J ends lost 2 bases and 4 bases respectively, with 12 bases between them. There are 14 residues in the CDR3. Germline CDR1 SGHNT, CDR2 YYREEE (reference sequence). The CDR3 is CASSFGQGGTEAFF. The DNA of the CDR3 is TGTGCCAGCAGCTTTGGGCAGGGCGGCACTGAAGCTTTCTTT.

The chain has TRBV19 and TRBJ1-2; D uncertain. The CDR3 sequence is 13 residues long. The V end lost 3 bases, the J end lost 4 bases, and 9 bases lay between the germline ends. Germline values: CDR1 LNHDA, CDR2 SQIVND (reference sequence). CDR3 in DNA: TGTGCCAGTAGTATTACCAGGATCTATGGCTACACCTTC. Translated: CASSITRIYGYTF.